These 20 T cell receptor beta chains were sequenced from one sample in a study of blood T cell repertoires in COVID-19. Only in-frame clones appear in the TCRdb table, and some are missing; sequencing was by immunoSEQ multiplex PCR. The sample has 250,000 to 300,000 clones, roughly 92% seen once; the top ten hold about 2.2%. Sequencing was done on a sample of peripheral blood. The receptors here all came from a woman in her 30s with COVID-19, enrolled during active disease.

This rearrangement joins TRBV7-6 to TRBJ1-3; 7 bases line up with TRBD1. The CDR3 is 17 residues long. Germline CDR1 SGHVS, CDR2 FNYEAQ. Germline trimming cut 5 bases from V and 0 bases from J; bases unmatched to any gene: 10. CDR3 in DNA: TGTGCCAGCAGCCCCCAGACAGGGCCCAGCTCTGGAAACACCATATATTTT. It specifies CASSPQTGPSSGNTIYF.

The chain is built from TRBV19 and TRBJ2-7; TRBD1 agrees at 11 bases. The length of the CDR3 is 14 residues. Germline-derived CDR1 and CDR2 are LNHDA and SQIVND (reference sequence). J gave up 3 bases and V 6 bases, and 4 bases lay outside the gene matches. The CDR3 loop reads CASSGTGGVYEQYF. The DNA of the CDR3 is TGTGCCAGTAGCGGGACAGGGGGGGTCTACGAGCAGTACTTC.

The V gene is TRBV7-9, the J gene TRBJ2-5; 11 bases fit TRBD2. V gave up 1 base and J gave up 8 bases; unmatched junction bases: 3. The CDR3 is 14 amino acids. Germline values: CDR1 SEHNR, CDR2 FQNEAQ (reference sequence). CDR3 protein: CASSLGLAGGTQYF. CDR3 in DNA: TGTGCCAGCAGCTTAGGGCTAGCGGGAGGAACCCAGTACTTC.

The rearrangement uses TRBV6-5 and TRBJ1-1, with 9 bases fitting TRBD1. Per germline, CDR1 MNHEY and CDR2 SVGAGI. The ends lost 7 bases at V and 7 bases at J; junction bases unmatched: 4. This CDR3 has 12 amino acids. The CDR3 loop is CASKPGQGEAFF. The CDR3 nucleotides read TGTGCCAGCAAGCCGGGACAGGGTGAAGCTTTCTTT.

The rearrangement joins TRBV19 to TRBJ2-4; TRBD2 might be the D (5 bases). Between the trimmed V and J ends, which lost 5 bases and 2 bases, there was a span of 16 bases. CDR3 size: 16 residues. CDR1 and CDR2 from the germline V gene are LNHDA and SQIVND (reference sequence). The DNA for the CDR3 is TGTGCCAGTAGTGTCCGGGAACAGCAGCCCAAAAACATTCAGTACTTC. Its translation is CASSVREQQPKNIQYF.

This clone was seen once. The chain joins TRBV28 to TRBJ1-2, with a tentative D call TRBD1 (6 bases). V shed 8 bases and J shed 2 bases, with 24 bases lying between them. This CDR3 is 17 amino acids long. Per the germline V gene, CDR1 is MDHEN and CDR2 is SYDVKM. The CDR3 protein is CASSITHGAGANYGYTF. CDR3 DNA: TGTGCCAGCTCAATAACCCACGGGGCAGGGGCCAACTATGGCTACACCTTC.

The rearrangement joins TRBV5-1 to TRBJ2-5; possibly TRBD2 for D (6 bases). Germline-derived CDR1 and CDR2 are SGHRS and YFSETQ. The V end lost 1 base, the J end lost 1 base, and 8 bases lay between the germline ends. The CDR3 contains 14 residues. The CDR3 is CASSLSGSQETQYF. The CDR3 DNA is TGCGCCAGCAGCTTGTCCGGGAGCCAAGAGACCCAGTACTTC.

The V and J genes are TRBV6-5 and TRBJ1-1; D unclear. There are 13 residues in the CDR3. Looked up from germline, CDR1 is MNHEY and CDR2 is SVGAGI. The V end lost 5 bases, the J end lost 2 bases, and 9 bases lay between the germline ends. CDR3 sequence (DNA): TGTGCCAGCAGTCTCCGTTTCAACACTGAAGCTTTCTTT. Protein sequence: CASSLRFNTEAFF.

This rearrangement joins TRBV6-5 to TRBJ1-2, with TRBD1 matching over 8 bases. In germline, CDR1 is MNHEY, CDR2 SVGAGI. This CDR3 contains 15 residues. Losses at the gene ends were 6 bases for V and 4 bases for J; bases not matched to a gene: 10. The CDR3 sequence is CASSGSGQVLYGYTF. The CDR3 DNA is TGTGCCAGCAGCGGATCGGGACAGGTTCTCTATGGCTACACCTTC.

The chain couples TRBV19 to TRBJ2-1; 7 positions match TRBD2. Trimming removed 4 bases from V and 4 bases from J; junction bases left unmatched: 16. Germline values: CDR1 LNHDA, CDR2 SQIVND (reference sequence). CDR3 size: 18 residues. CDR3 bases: TGTGCCAGTAGTACGATAAGGATAGCGGCGGGAGTTTACAATGAGCAGTTCTTC. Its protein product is CASSTIRIAAGVYNEQFF.

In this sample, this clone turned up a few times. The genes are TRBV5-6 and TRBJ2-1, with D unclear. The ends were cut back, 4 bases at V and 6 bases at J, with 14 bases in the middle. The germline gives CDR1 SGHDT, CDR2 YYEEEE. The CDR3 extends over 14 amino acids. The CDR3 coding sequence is TGTGCCAGCAGCATAAGCGTTCCGGGCAATGAGCAGTTCTTC. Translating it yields CASSISVPGNEQFF.

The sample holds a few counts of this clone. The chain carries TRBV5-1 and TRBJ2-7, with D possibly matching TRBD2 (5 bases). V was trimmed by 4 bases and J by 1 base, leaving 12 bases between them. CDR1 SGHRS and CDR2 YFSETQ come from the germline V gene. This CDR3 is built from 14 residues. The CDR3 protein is CASSLDYPSYEQYF. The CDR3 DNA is TGCGCCAGCAGCCTAGACTACCCGTCCTACGAGCAGTACTTC.

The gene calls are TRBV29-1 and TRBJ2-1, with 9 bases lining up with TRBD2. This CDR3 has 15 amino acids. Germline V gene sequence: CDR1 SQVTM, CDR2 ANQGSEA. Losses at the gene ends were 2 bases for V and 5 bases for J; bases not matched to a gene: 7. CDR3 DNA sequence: TGCAGCGTTGAACTAGGCGGGAGGGGAGACAATGAGCAGTTCTTC. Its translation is CSVELGGRGDNEQFF.

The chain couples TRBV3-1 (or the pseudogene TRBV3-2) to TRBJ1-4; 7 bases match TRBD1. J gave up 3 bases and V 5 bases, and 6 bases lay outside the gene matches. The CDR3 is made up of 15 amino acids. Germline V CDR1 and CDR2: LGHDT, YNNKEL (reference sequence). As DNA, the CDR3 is TGTGCCAGCAGCACCCGGACAGGTTCTAATGAAAAACTGTTTTTT. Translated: CASSTRTGSNEKLFF.

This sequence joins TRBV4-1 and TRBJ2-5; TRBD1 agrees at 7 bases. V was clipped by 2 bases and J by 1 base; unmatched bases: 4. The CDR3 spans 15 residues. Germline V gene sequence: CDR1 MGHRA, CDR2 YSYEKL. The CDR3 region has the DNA TGCGCCAGCAGCCAACTCGGGACAGTCCAAGAGACCCAGTACTTC. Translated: CASSQLGTVQETQYF.

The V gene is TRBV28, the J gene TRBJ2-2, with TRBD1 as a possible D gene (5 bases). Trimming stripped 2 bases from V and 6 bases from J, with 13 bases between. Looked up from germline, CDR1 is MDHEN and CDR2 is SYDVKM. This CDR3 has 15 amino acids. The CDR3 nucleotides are TGTGCCAGCAGTTTAGTGGCAGGGATCGCCGGGGAGCTGTTTTTT. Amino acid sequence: CASSLVAGIAGELFF.

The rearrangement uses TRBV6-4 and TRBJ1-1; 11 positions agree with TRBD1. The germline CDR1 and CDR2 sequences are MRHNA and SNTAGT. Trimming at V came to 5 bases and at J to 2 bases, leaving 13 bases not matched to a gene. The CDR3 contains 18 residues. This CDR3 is CASSRFGQGASGNTEAFF. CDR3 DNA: TGTGCCAGCAGTCGCTTCGGACAGGGGGCTTCGGGTAACACTGAAGCTTTCTTT.

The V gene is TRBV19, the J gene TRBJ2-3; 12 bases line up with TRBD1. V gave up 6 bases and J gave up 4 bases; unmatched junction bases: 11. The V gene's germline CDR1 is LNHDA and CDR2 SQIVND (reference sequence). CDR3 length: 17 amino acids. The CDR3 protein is CASSRSGTGGPADTQYF. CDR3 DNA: TGTGCCAGTAGCCGATCCGGGACAGGGGGCCCCGCAGATACGCAGTATTTT.

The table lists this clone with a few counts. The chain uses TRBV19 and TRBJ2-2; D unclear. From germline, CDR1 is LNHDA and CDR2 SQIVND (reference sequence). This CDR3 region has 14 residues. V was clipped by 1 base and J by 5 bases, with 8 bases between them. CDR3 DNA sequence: TGTGCCAGTAGTATAGGTCTCGGGACCGGGGAGCTGTTTTTT. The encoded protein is CASSIGLGTGELFF. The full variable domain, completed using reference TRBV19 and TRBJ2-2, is DGGITQSPKYLFRKEGQNVTLSCEQNLNHDAMYWYRQDPGQGLRLIYYSQIVNDFQKGDIAEGYSVSREKKESFPLTVTSAQKNPTAFYLCASSIGLGTGELFFGEGSRLTVL.

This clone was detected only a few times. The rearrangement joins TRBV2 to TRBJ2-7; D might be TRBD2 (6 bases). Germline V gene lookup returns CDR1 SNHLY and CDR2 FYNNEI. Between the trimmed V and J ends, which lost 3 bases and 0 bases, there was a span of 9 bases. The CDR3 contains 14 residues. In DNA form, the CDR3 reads TGTGCCAGCAGTGAGGGACTTTCCTCCTACGAGCAGTACTTC. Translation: CASSEGLSSYEQYF.